The 26 T cell receptor beta chains reported below all come from one sample, sequenced in a study of cytomegalovirus exposure and HLA in healthy donors. The PCR ran on 60 Vbeta and 13 Jbeta primers. The repertoire was sequenced with immunoSEQ multiplex PCR; TCRdb's copy has only in-frame clones and lacks some. This table holds 100,000 or so clones, 60% to 85% found once. The sequencing sample was made of PBMCs. These receptor sequences come from a female donor in good health and CMV-seropositive.

This clone was counted a single time. This rearrangement joins TRBV19 to TRBJ2-1, with TRBD2 matching over 12 bases. The CDR3 sequence is 21 residues long. The ends lost 0 bases at V and 0 bases at J; junction bases unmatched: 12. Germline CDR1 and CDR2: LNHDA and SQIVND (reference sequence). CDR3 nucleotides: TGTGCCAGTAGTATAGACCCCCCGGGACTAGCGGGCCGAAGCTCCTACAATGAGCAGTTCTTC. Translating gives CASSIDPPGLAGRSSYNEQFF.

The CDR3 sequence is CASSRDRPNEQYF. The DNA of the CDR3 is TGTGCCAGCAGCCGGGACAGGCCTAACGAGCAGTACTTC. The rearrangement uses TRBV7-9 and TRBJ2-7; 8 bases align to TRBD1. J gave up 5 bases and V 5 bases, and 5 bases lay outside the gene matches. Germline-derived CDR1 and CDR2 are SEHNR and FQNEAQ (reference sequence). The CDR3 contains 13 residues.

CDR3 sequence reads: CASSLFKTASNSNQPQHF. The CDR3 DNA follows: TGTGCCAGCAGCTTATTTAAGACAGCCAGTAATAGCAATCAGCCCCAGCATTTT. The rearrangement joins TRBV5-5 to TRBJ1-5; D might be TRBD1 (5 bases). The CDR3 sequence is 18 residues long. V was cut by 2 bases and J by 0 bases, with 18 bases left in between. CDR1 is SGHKS and CDR2 is YYEKEE in the germline V gene (reference sequence).

This clone was counted once. This chain joins TRBV14 and TRBJ1-4; D not resolved. V was trimmed by 2 bases and J by 3 bases, leaving 7 bases between them. Germline-derived CDR1 and CDR2 are SGHDN and FVKESK. CDR3 length equals 14 residues. CDR3 bases: TGTGCCAGCAGCCAAAATGCAGCTAATGAAAAACTGTTTTTT. Translating gives CASSQNAANEKLFF.

The V and J genes are TRBV29-1 and TRBJ1-1; D gene uncertain. V was trimmed by 2 bases and J by 2 bases, leaving 6 bases between them. The length of the CDR3 is 12 residues. CDR1 and CDR2 (germline): SQVTM, ANQGSEA. The CDR3 reads CSVEQVNTEAFF. In DNA, the CDR3 is TGCAGCGTTGAACAGGTAAACACTGAAGCTTTCTTT.

V usage is TRBV5-1 and J usage is TRBJ2-2; D is undetermined. There are 14 residues in the CDR3. V was pared by 2 bases and J by 1 base, with 6 bases between. Germline V gene sequence: CDR1 SGHRS, CDR2 YFSETQ. CDR3 coding DNA: TGCGCCAGCAGCTTCTTTAGGAACACCGGGGAGCTGTTTTTT. Protein product: CASSFFRNTGELFF.

The CDR3 sequence is CASSIGQNQPQHF. The CDR3 coding sequence is TGTGCCAGCAGCATAGGACAGAATCAGCCCCAGCATTTT. The chain has TRBV7-8 and TRBJ1-5; perhaps TRBD1 as D (6 bases). The CDR3 runs to 13 residues. Germline V gene sequence: CDR1 SGHVS, CDR2 FQNEAQ. Trimming stripped 5 bases from V and 4 bases from J, with 9 bases between.

On this clone itself: This sample also contains other DNA sequences that code for the same CDR3. The rearrangement links TRBV7-2 to TRBJ2-5; the match to TRBD2 covers 9 bases. The germline V gene encodes CDR1 SGHTA and CDR2 FQGNSA. V shed 6 bases and J 2 bases; nucleotides not matched to a gene: 4. The length of the CDR3 is 14 residues. CDR3 in amino acids: CASSPAGGQETQYF. CDR3 bases: TGTGCCAGCAGTCCTGCGGGGGGGCAAGAGACCCAGTACTTC.

The chain employs TRBV7-2 and TRBJ2-5; 8 nucleotides agree with TRBD2. In germline, CDR1 is SGHTA, CDR2 FQGNSA. The CDR3 spans 17 residues. The junction had 12 bases not matched to a gene; V was cut back by 4 bases and J by 2 bases. CDR3 DNA: TGTGCCAGCAGCTCCCCGAGCAGCGGGAGTTATCAAGAGACCCAGTACTTC. It yields the protein CASSSPSSGSYQETQYF.

The V call is TRBV14, the J call TRBJ2-5, with TRBD2 as a possible D gene (5 bases). Trimming cost V 2 bases and J 5 bases, with 15 bases left between them. The CDR3 contains 15 residues. Germline CDR1 reads SGHDN; CDR2 reads FVKESK. CDR3 DNA: TGTGCCAGCAGCCAAATACTAGTAGGGTTCGAGACCCAGTACTTC. Its protein is CASSQILVGFETQYF.

The genes are TRBV4-3 and TRBJ2-3; TRBD2 agrees at 7 bases. The trim removed 0 bases at V and 1 base at J, leaving 4 bases unmatched. Germline V CDR1 and CDR2: LGHNA, YSLEER. This CDR3 spans 16 amino acids. CDR3 sequence: CASSQELALGTDTQYF. CDR3 bases: TGCGCCAGCAGCCAAGAACTAGCGTTGGGCACAGATACGCAGTATTTT.

The chain recombines TRBV10-2 with TRBJ2-5; 9 bases agree with TRBD1. CDR1 is WSHSY and CDR2 is SAAADI in the germline V gene. Trimming at V came to 7 bases and at J to 8 bases, leaving 8 bases not matched to a gene. There are 13 residues in the CDR3. The CDR3 sequence: CASTRDRDQTQYF. CDR3 nucleotides: TGCGCCAGCACCCGGGACAGGGACCAAACCCAGTACTTC.

V usage is TRBV4-1 and J usage is TRBJ2-7; 7 nucleotides agree with TRBD1. Germline values: CDR1 MGHRA, CDR2 YSYEKL. CDR3 length equals 14 residues. The junction had 6 bases not matched to a gene; V was cut back by 4 bases and J by 3 bases. CDR3 region: CASSLTGAVYEQYF. The CDR3 region has the DNA TGCGCCAGCAGCCTAACAGGGGCGGTCTACGAGCAGTACTTC.

J is TRBJ1-2 and V is TRBV9; 10 nucleotides match TRBD1. Unmatched junction bases numbered 8, after V lost 0 bases and J lost 12 bases. CDR3 length: 14 residues. Germline V gene lookup returns CDR1 SGDLS and CDR2 YYNGEE. This CDR3 reads CASSVGWDRGLDTF. DNA of the CDR3: TGTGCCAGCAGCGTAGGTTGGGACAGGGGATTGGACACCTTC.

This clone has just one count. CDR3 sequence (DNA): TGTGCCACCAGCAGACCCAAAGCGGGGGTCCGGGGAGATACGCAGTATTTT. Translated: CATSRPKAGVRGDTQYF. The rearrangement joins TRBV15 to TRBJ2-3, with 8 bases lining up with TRBD2. This CDR3 contains 17 residues. Germline CDR1 LNHNV, CDR2 YYDKDF (reference sequence). The ends lost 2 bases at V and 5 bases at J; junction bases unmatched: 12.

The chain uses TRBV6-1 and TRBJ1-3; D not resolved. Between the trimmed V and J ends, which lost 2 bases and 0 bases, there was a span of 17 bases. CDR1 and CDR2 from the germline V gene are MNHNS and SASEGT. CDR3 length: 18 residues. CDR3 coding DNA: TGTGCCAGCAGTGAATGGATGGGCAGGACTTCCTCTGGAAACACCATATATTTT. It codes for CASSEWMGRTSSGNTIYF.

The chain combines TRBV29-1 with TRBJ2-5, with 7 bases fitting TRBD1. Germline V gene lookup returns CDR1 SQVTM and CDR2 ANQGSEA. There are 13 residues in the CDR3. The J segment lost 4 bases and the V segment lost 3 bases, leaving 5 bases of the junction unmatched. CDR3 DNA: TGCAGCGTTGAGAAGACAGGGCCAGAGACCCAGTACTTC. This sequence encodes CSVEKTGPETQYF. The full variable domain, its missing parts supplied by reference TRBV29-1 and TRBJ2-5, is SAVISQKPSRDICQRGTSLTIQCQVDSQVTMMFWYRQQPGQSLTLIATANQGSEATYESGFVIDKFPISRPNLTFSTLTVSNMSPEDSSIYLCSVEKTGPETQYFGPGTRLLVL.

V gene TRBV11-3 combines with J gene TRBJ2-1, with D uncertain. Trimming removed 1 base at V and 0 bases at J, with 10 bases between. Germline V gives CDR1 SGHNT, CDR2 YENEEA. This CDR3 is 16 amino acids long. The CDR3 loop is CASSLGFASSYNEQFF. CDR3 sequence (DNA): TGTGCCAGCAGCTTAGGTTTCGCGAGCTCCTACAATGAGCAGTTCTTC.

In its sample, this clone was seen a few times. The J gene is TRBJ1-2, the V gene TRBV6-6, with TRBD1 as a possible D gene (5 bases). Trimming removed 0 bases from V and 4 bases from J, with 12 bases in between. The CDR3 extends over 15 amino acids. CDR1 MNHNY and CDR2 SVGAGI come from the germline V gene (reference sequence). The CDR3 DNA is TGTGCCAGCAGTTACTCAGACAGTTTCTTCTATGGCTACACCTTC. Protein product: CASSYSDSFFYGYTF.

The gene calls are TRBV5-1 and TRBJ2-6; no clear D gene. Trimming took off 2 bases at V and 0 bases at J, with 6 bases between the two ends. Germline assignment: CDR1 SGHRS and CDR2 YFSETQ. The CDR3 consists of 15 residues. The CDR3 protein is CASSFSPSGANVLTF. Written as DNA, the CDR3 is TGCGCCAGCAGCTTTAGTCCCTCTGGGGCCAACGTCCTGACTTTC.

The chain is built from TRBV25-1 and TRBJ1-4, with TRBD1 matching over 12 bases. Germline assignment: CDR1 MGHDK and CDR2 SYGVNS. The V segment lost 4 bases and the J segment 10 bases; nucleotides outside the gene matches: 7. The CDR3 covers 15 residues. DNA for the CDR3: TGTGCCAGCAGTGCCCCTGGGACAGGGGGCGGAAAACTGTTTTTT. It is translated as CASSAPGTGGGKLFF.

The gene calls are TRBV7-9 and TRBJ2-7, with D possibly matching TRBD1 (6 bases). The CDR3 has 12 residues. The germline V gene has CDR1 SEHNR and CDR2 FQNEAQ (reference sequence). V dropped 3 bases and J dropped 5 bases, with 8 bases sitting between them. The CDR3 reads CASSFTGNEQYF. As DNA, the CDR3 is TGTGCCAGCAGCTTTACAGGGAACGAGCAGTACTTC.

This clone was seen a few times. The rearrangement links TRBV5-1 to TRBJ2-2, with D unclear. Between the trimmed V and J ends, which lost 0 bases and 5 bases, there was a span of 8 bases. Germline V gene lookup returns CDR1 SGHRS and CDR2 YFSETQ. CDR3 length equals 14 residues. The CDR3 spells CASSLGRSTGELFF. CDR3 in DNA: TGCGCCAGCAGCTTGGGACGGAGTACCGGGGAGCTGTTTTTT.

This clone was detected a few times. The chain has TRBV4-3 and TRBJ1-4; a possible D gene is TRBD1 (5 bases). The germline CDR1 and CDR2 sequences are LGHNA and YSLEER. V gave up 4 bases and J gave up 4 bases, with 10 bases separating them. The CDR3 is made up of 14 amino acids. The CDR3 region is CASSRWGSNEKLFF. As DNA, the CDR3 is TGCGCCAGCAGCCGTTGGGGCAGTAATGAAAAACTGTTTTTT.

The CDR3 DNA follows: TGCGCCAGCAGTGGCGGGAGGTCGCAGACCCAGTACTTC. This translates into CASSGGRSQTQYF. V is TRBV10-2 and J is TRBJ2-5; 8 bases map to TRBD2. This CDR3 comprises 13 residues. Germline CDR1 WSHSY, CDR2 SAAADI. The V gene end was trimmed by 4 bases and the J gene end by 6 bases; junction bases not matched to a gene: 4.

The chain has TRBV11-2 and TRBJ2-3, with D unclear. CDR3 length equals 14 residues. CDR1 and CDR2 (germline): SGHAT, FQNNGV. Trimming took off 5 bases at V and 3 bases at J, with 12 bases between the two ends. The CDR3 sequence is CASSPRIGTDTQYF. Written as DNA, the CDR3 is TGTGCCAGCAGCCCTAGGATCGGGACAGATACGCAGTATTTT.